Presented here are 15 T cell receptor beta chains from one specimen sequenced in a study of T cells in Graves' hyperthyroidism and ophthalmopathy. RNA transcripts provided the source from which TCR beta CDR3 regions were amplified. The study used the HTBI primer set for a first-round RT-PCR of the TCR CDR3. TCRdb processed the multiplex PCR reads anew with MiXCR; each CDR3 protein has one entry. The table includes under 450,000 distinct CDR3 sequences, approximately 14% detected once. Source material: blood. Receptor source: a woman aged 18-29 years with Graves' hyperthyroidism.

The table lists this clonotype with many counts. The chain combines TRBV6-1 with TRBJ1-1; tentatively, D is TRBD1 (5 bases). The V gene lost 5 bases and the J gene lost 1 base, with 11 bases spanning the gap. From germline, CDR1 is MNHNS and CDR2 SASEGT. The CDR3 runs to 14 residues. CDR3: CASSLRGPNTEAFF. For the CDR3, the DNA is TGTGCCAGCAGTTTGAGGGGACCGAACACTGAAGCTTTCTTT.

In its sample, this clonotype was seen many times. CDR3 region: CASHPGQSSYEQYF. CDR3 DNA sequence: TGTGCCAGCCACCCGGGCCAGAGTAGCTACGAGCAGTACTTC. The V and J genes are TRBV28 and TRBJ2-7, with D unclear. The CDR3 has 14 amino acids. The germline V and J ends were trimmed by 8 bases and 3 bases, with 17 bases remaining between them. The V gene's germline CDR1 is MDHEN and CDR2 SYDVKM. Full variable domain (missing parts from reference TRBV28 and TRBJ2-7): DVKVTQSSRYLVKRTGEKVFLECVQDMDHENMFWYRQDPGLGLRLIYFSYDVKMKEKGDIPEGYSVSREKKERFSLILESASTNQTSMYLCASHPGQSSYEQYFGPGTRLTVT.

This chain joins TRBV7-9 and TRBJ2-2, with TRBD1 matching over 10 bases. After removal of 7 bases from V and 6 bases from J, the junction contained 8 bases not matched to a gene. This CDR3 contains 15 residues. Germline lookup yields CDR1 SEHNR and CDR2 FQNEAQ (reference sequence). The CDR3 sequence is CASTGATGGSGELFF. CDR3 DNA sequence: TGTGCCAGCACCGGAGCGACAGGGGGCTCCGGGGAGCTGTTTTTT.

The CDR3 sequence: CASSLGLLSEAFF. CDR3 in DNA: TGCGCCAGCAGCTTGGGATTGTTATCTGAAGCTTTCTTT. The rearrangement uses TRBV5-1 and TRBJ1-1; D gene ambiguous. Deletions cut 0 bases from V and 6 bases from J, with 9 bases between. CDR1 and CDR2 (germline): SGHRS, YFSETQ. CDR3 length: 13 residues.

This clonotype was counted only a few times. CDR3 sequence (DNA): TGTGCCAGCAGCTTAACGGGTGGCGGGAGTATCTACGAGCAGTACTTC. Residues: CASSLTGGGSIYEQYF. The J gene is TRBJ2-7, the V gene TRBV7-3; 7 positions agree with TRBD2. The CDR3 sequence is 16 residues long. With 0 bases clipped from V and 3 bases from J, the junction kept 8 bases outside the gene matches. CDR1 is SGHTA, CDR2 FQGTGA, per germline.

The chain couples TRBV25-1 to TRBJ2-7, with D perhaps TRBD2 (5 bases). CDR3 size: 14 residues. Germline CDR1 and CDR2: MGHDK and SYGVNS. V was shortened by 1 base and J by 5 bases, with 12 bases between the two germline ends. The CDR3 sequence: CASSEFGGGNEQYF. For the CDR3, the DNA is TGTGCCAGCAGTGAATTTGGTGGAGGAAACGAGCAGTACTTC.

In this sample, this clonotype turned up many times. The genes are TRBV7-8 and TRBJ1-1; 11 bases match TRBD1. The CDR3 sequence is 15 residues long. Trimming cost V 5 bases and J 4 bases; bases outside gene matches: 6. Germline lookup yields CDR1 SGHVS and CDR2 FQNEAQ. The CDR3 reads CASSIGTGGVTEAFF. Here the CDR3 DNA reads TGTGCCAGCAGCATCGGGACAGGGGGTGTCACTGAAGCTTTCTTT.

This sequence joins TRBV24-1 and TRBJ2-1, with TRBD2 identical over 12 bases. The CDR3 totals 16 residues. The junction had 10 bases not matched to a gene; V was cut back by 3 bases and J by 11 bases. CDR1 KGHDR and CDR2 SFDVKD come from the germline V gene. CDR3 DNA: TGTGCCACCAGTGATCTTCTAGCGGGAGGGCCAGTTCAGCAGTTCTTC. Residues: CATSDLLAGGPVQQFF.

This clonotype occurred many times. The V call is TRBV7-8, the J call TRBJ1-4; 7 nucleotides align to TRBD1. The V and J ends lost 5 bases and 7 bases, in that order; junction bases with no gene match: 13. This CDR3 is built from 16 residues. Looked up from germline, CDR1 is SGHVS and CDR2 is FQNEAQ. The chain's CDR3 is CASSAIDREGGEKLFF. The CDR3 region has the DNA TGTGCCAGCAGCGCTATTGACAGGGAAGGGGGTGAAAAACTGTTTTTT.

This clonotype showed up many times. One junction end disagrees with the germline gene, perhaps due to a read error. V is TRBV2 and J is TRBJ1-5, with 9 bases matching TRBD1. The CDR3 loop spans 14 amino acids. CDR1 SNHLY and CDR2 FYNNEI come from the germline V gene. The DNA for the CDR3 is TGTGCCAGCAGCGAAGGGACAGGGAATCAGCCCCAGCATTTT. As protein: CASSEGTGNQPQHF.

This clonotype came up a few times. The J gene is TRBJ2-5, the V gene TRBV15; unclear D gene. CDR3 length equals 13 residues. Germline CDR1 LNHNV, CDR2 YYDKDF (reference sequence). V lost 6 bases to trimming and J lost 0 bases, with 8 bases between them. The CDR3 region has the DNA TGTGCCACCAGACCCGGGTACCAAGAGACCCAGTACTTC. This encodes CATRPGYQETQYF.

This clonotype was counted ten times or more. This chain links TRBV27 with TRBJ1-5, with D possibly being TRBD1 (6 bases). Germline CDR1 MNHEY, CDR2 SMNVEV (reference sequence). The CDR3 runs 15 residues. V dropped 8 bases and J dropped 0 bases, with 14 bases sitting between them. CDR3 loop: CASGPQGSSNQPQHF. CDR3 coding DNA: TGTGCCAGCGGACCACAGGGTTCTAGCAATCAGCCCCAGCATTTT.

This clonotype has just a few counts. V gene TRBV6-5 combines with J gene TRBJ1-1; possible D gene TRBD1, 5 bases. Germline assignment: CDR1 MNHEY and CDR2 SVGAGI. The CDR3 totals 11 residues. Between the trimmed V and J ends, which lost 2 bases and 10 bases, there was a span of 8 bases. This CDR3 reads CASSYDSLAFF. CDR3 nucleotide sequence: TGTGCCAGCAGTTACGACAGTTTAGCTTTCTTT.

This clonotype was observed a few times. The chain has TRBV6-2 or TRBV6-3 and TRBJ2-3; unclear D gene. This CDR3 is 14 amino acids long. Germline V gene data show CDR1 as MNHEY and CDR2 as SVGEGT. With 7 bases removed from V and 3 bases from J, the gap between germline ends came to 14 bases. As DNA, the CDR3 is TGTGCCAGCACCCCTTGGGAAGCGACAGATACGCAGTATTTT. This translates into CASTPWEATDTQYF.

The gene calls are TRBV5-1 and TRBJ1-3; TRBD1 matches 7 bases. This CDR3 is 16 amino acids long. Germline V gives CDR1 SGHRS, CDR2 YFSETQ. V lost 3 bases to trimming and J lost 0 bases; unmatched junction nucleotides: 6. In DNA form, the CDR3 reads TGCGCCAGCAGCTACACGGGACAGTCCTCTGGAAACACCATATATTTT. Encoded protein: CASSYTGQSSGNTIYF.